This T cell receptor (beta chain) was sequenced in a study of OX40 agonist ivuxolimab in advanced cancers. Overall study context: From about 20 to 79 years was the age range, with a mean of around 54 years, and 70% to 85% were male. Eligibility rules accepted prior anti-PD-1, anti-PD-L1 or anti-CTLA-4 therapy, and around 40% had some. Partial responses occurred in Three dose-escalation patients, one with hepatocellular carcinoma and two with cutaneous melanoma.

Generated by immunoSEQ multiplex PCR, the TCRdb table keeps only in-frame clones and is missing some. This sample yields around 86,000 clones, of which about 88% are seen a single time; roughly 0.38% belongs to the top ten. Autoimmune disease history or systemic immunosuppression excluded patients. The receptor was isolated from an adult with an advanced solid tumor such as melanoma, head and neck, liver or kidney cancer. The specimen comprised CD4+ or CD8+ T cells sorted from blood, sampled in a trial of the OX40 agonist ivuxolimab.

The CDR3 reads CASSFAGRNTEAFF. The CDR3 DNA is TGTGCCAGCAGCTTTGCGGGGAGGAACACTGAAGCTTTCTTT. The rearrangement uses TRBV11-3 and TRBJ1-1; unclear D gene. V lost 3 bases, J lost 1 base, and 9 bases lay in between. Looked up from germline, CDR1 is SGHNT and CDR2 is YENEEA. The CDR3 sequence is 14 residues long.